This passage covers 7 T cell receptor beta chains from one sample sequenced in a study of CD8+ T cells in alopecia areata. Time point specified: mouse skin 6 weeks after grafting, around onset of hair loss. After isolation, RNA underwent reverse transcription to generate cDNA as the sequencing template. Method: immunoSEQ multiplex PCR; TCRdb's copy keeps in-frame clones and lacks some. Listed for the sample are about 5,800 clones, none seen a single time. The source material was skin, sampled at week 6. The receptor set was obtained from a C3H/HeJ mouse with alopecia areata. Mouse MHC haplotype: H2-k.

In its sample, this clone was seen many times. All gene names here are mouse names. The DNA ends 4 residues before the CDR3 does, and the rest of the CDR3 is filled in from the germline J gene. The chain links TRBV17 to TRBJ2-2, with 9 bases fitting TRBD1. The CDR3 extends over 16 amino acids. Germline CDR1 reads MNHDT; CDR2 reads YYDKIL. With V trimmed by 5 bases and J by 0 bases, 4 bases remained unmatched. The CDR3 sequence is CASSEGQGTNTGQLYF. The sequenced part of the CDR3 DNA is TGTGCTAGCAGTGAGGGACAGGGAACAAACACCGGG.

This clone has only a few counts. The gene names here belong to mouse. From the germline J gene comes the end of the CDR3, since the read stops 4 residues before it. This chain connects TRBV13-3 to TRBJ2-3; no clear D. The CDR3 runs to 15 residues. The ends were cut back, 1 base at V and 1 base at J, with 10 bases in the middle. Germline V gene sequence: CDR1 NNHDY, CDR2 SYVADS. CDR3 DNA, as far as it was read: TGTGCCAGCAGTGATTGGCTGGCGGGTGCAGAA. The encoded protein is CASSDWLAGAE. The whole CDR3 reads CASSDWLAGAETLYF.

At least ten counts were recorded for this clone. Each gene name is a mouse one. The read terminates 4 residues ahead of where the CDR3 ends, so the germline J gene completes it. This chain links TRBV13-3 with TRBJ2-7; D remains ambiguous. This CDR3 spans 12 amino acids. Germline-derived CDR1 and CDR2 are NNHDY and SYVADS. The CDR3: CASSIDIYEQYF. CDR3 DNA, as far as it was read: TGTGCCAGCAGTATAGACATTTAT.

This clone is labeled medium-sized. The genes are named according to mouse. The read ends 4 residues before the CDR3 terminus; that terminus is restored from the germline J gene. V and J are TRBV5 and TRBJ2-5, with 8 bases identical to TRBD2. CDR1 and CDR2 from the germline V gene are LGHNA and YNLKQL (reference sequence). This CDR3 contains 16 residues. With V trimmed by 0 bases and J by 0 bases, 2 bases remained unmatched. The covered CDR3 bases are TGTGCCAGCAGCCAAGATTGGGGGGGTAACCAAGAC. Its translation is CASSQDWGGNQD. The CDR3 as a whole reads CASSQDWGGNQDTQYF.

Of note for this clone: Each gene name is a mouse one. The read halts 4 residues ahead of the CDR3 end, with the missing end drawn from the germline J gene. V is TRBV31 and J is TRBJ2-7; 12 bases map to TRBD2. The CDR3 sequence is 15 residues long. CDR1 GKSSPN and CDR2 SITVG come from the germline V gene. The junction had 0 bases not matched to a gene; V was cut back by 0 bases and J by 0 bases. The part of the CDR3 DNA that was read is TGTGCCTGGAGTCTGGACTGGGGGGGCTCCTAT. It codes for CAWSLDWGGSY. The whole CDR3 sequence reads CAWSLDWGGSYEQYF.

This clone was recorded many times. Gene names are mouse gene names. The DNA ends 4 residues before the CDR3 does, and the rest of the CDR3 is filled in from the germline J gene. This chain uses TRBV13-1 with TRBJ2-1; D not certain. V shed 1 base and J shed 3 bases, with 5 bases lying between them. This CDR3 has 13 amino acids. Germline assignment: CDR1 NSHNY and CDR2 SYGAGN. CDR3 bases read: TGTGCCAGCAGTGATCCCATCTATGCT. Translated: CASSDPIYA. In full, the CDR3 is CASSDPIYAEQFF.

In this sample, this clone turned up many times. Mouse names are used for the genes. CDR3 DNA, as far as it was read: TGTGCCAGCATAGACAGGGGGGATGCT. Translation: CASIDRGDA. The full-length CDR3 reads as CASIDRGDAEQFF. The chain employs TRBV4 and TRBJ2-1; 9 bases are shared with TRBD1. With the read ending 4 residues before the CDR3 end, the germline J gene is used to fill in that end. CDR3 length equals 13 residues. V shed 7 bases, J shed 5 bases, and the junction held 3 bases outside the gene matches. The V gene's germline CDR1 is LGHDT and CDR2 YNNKQL (reference sequence).